Included here is one TCR beta chain sequence, with context. Using immunoSEQ multiplex PCR, the repertoire was profiled, and TCRdb retains in-frame clones only, with some absent. Among about 120,000 clones listed, approximately 88% were seen once. The CDR3 has 15 amino acids. Trimming pared 2 bases from V and 0 bases from J, leaving 11 bases between. The V gene's germline CDR1 is SEHNR and CDR2 FQNEAQ (reference sequence). The data originate from a study of control samples from healthy donors and cancer patients. This TCR derives from a man aged 35-49 years in good health. The gene calls are TRBV7-9 and TRBJ2-7, with D possibly matching TRBD1 (6 bases). Sequencing used blood. CDR3 in DNA: TGTGCCAGCAGCTTACTTGGACAGCACTCCTACGAGCAGTACTTC. The encoded protein is CASSLLGQHSYEQYF.